The 5 T cell receptor beta chains reported below all come from one sample, sequenced in a study of monozygotic twins with inflammatory bowel disease. TCRdb re-called the 5' RACE reads and shows each CDR3 protein once, DNA omitted. This sample's table has hundreds of thousands of distinct CDR3 sequences. The sequenced material came from blood. All receptors come from a human donor with ulcerative colitis or Crohn's disease, or a healthy co-twin of an affected twin (not recorded which).

CDR3 protein: CASSLIAGPTDTQYF. The chain joins TRBV7-3 to TRBJ2-3; with no DNA, the TCRdb D assignment of TRBD2 cannot be verified. CDR1 and CDR2 from the germline V gene are SGHTA and FQGTGA. This CDR3 is built from 15 residues.

The rearrangement links TRBV12-3 or TRBV12-4 to TRBJ2-1; the D call of TRBD2 rests on TCRdb alone, since no DNA is present to check it. The CDR3 covers 17 residues. The CDR3 is CASSRTSGGAGANEQFF.

The genes are TRBV20-1 and TRBJ2-1. Germline CDR1 DFQATT, CDR2 SNEGSKA (reference sequence). The CDR3 totals 14 residues. CDR3 loop: CSARVRLVYNEQFF.

The V call is TRBV6-2 or TRBV6-3, the J call TRBJ2-7; TCRdb picks TRBD2, but there is no DNA to check that call. The length of the CDR3 is 21 residues. The germline V gene has CDR1 MNHEY and CDR2 SVGEGT. CDR3 region: CASSFSTETSGRALYSYEQYF.

This chain joins TRBV27 and TRBJ2-6; TCRdb designates TRBD1, a call that cannot be tested without DNA. CDR1 is MNHEY and CDR2 is SMNVEV in the germline V gene (reference sequence). The CDR3 is made up of 15 amino acids. The CDR3 loop is CASSPGGPGANVLTF.